The 20 T cell receptor beta chains below all came from one sample that was sequenced in a study of cytomegalovirus exposure and HLA in healthy donors. A multiplex PCR was run with 60 Vbeta primers and 13 Jbeta primers. The method was immunoSEQ multiplex PCR; TCRdb's version includes in-frame clones alone and lacks a portion of them. Here the sample spans 130,000 to 150,000 clones, 60% to 80% being singletons. Sequencing was done on a sample of PBMCs. These receptors were taken from a male donor in good health and CMV-seronegative.

The chain is built from TRBV2 and TRBJ2-2; D is ambiguous. V lost 6 bases and J 3 bases, leaving 2 bases between the germline ends. The CDR3 sequence is 11 residues long. Germline assignment: CDR1 SNHLY and CDR2 FYNNEI. The CDR3 protein is CASSYTGELFF. CDR3 nucleotide sequence: TGTGCCAGCAGCTACACCGGGGAGCTGTTTTTT. Together with reference TRBV2 and TRBJ2-2, the CDR3 gives the full variable domain: EPEVTQTPSHQVTQMGQEVILRCVPISNHLYFYWYRQILGQKVEFLVSFYNNEISEKSEIFDDQFSVERPDGSNFTLKIRSTKLEDSAMYFCASSYTGELFFGEGSRLTVL.

The chain is built from TRBV6-5 and TRBJ1-1; TRBD1 might be the D (6 bases). The V and J ends lost 5 bases and 1 base respectively, with 11 bases between them. Germline V gene lookup returns CDR1 MNHEY and CDR2 SVGAGI. There are 14 residues in the CDR3. The CDR3 loop reads CASSGGGPNTEAFF. The DNA of the CDR3 is TGTGCCAGCAGTGGCGGGGGCCCGAACACTGAAGCTTTCTTT.

The CDR3: CASSYSGLMNTEAFF. The CDR3 coding sequence is TGTGCCAGCAGTTACTCGGGACTGATGAACACTGAAGCTTTCTTT. V usage is TRBV6-6 and J usage is TRBJ1-1, with a possible D match to TRBD1 (5 bases). The CDR3 runs to 15 residues. The germline gives CDR1 MNHNY, CDR2 SVGAGI (reference sequence). The V end was cut by 0 bases, the J end by 0 bases, with 8 bases between.

The V and J genes are TRBV19 and TRBJ1-5; no reliable D call. The CDR3 runs 14 residues. Looked up from germline, CDR1 is LNHDA and CDR2 is SQIVND (reference sequence). V lost 6 bases to trimming and J lost 0 bases, with 9 bases between them. The DNA of the CDR3 is TGTGCCAGTAGGCCCTCAGATAGCAATCAGCCCCAGCATTTT. It translates to CASRPSDSNQPQHF.

J is TRBJ2-1 and V is TRBV4-2; TRBD2 matches 9 bases. The V and J ends lost 1 base and 8 bases, in that order; junction bases with no gene match: 12. The CDR3 is 17 residues long. Germline CDR1 is LGHNA and CDR2 is YNFKEQ. CDR3 nucleotide sequence: TGTGCCAGCAGCCAAGCCCAGGGGCAGCGGGGGGTCGATGAGCAGTTCTTC. Its translation: CASSQAQGQRGVDEQFF.

Here the CDR3 reads CASSQSGTPNTGELFF. In DNA form, the CDR3 reads TGCGCCAGCAGCCAATCCGGGACACCGAACACCGGGGAGCTGTTTTTT. The gene calls are TRBV5-1 and TRBJ2-2; possibly TRBD1 for D (6 bases). Germline loops: CDR1 SGHRS, CDR2 YFSETQ. With 4 bases removed from V and 0 bases from J, the gap between germline ends came to 13 bases. The CDR3 is made up of 16 amino acids.

This clone has more than one count but fewer than ten. The V call is TRBV28, the J call TRBJ2-3; 7 nucleotides line up with TRBD2. Trimming at V came to 5 bases and at J to 4 bases, leaving 6 bases not matched to a gene. The germline V gene encodes CDR1 MDHEN and CDR2 SYDVKM. CDR3 length: 14 residues. CDR3 region: CASSVLGRADTQYF. Here the CDR3 DNA reads TGTGCCAGCAGTGTCCTTGGGAGGGCAGATACGCAGTATTTT.

CDR3 sequence: CAISERSGRTDTQYF. The CDR3 DNA follows: TGTGCCATCAGTGAGCGGTCAGGGAGGACAGATACGCAGTATTTT. The chain has TRBV10-3 and TRBJ2-3, with a tentative D call TRBD2 (6 bases). The CDR3 totals 15 residues. The germline gives CDR1 ENHRY, CDR2 SYGVKD. V was trimmed by 2 bases and J by 3 bases, leaving 12 bases between them.

This clone showed up just a few times. The V and J genes are TRBV9 and TRBJ2-2; a possible D gene is TRBD2 (6 bases). The germline V gene has CDR1 SGDLS and CDR2 YYNGEE. The CDR3 has 15 residues. V dropped 0 bases and J dropped 4 bases, with 10 bases sitting between them. CDR3 loop: CASSVGGGFTGELFF. The CDR3 coding sequence is TGTGCCAGCAGCGTAGGTGGAGGGTTCACCGGGGAGCTGTTTTTT. The whole variable domain, remainder taken from reference TRBV9 and TRBJ2-2, is DSGVTQTPKHLITATGQRVTLRCSPRSGDLSVYWYQQSLDQGLQFLIQYYNGEERAKGNILERFSAQQFPDLHSELNLSSLELGDSALYFCASSVGGGFTGELFFGEGSRLTVL.

The chain links TRBV6-5 to TRBJ2-2; D possibly corresponds to TRBD2 (5 bases). Trimming pared 0 bases from V and 7 bases from J, leaving 9 bases between. Germline V gene lookup returns CDR1 MNHEY and CDR2 SVGAGI. The CDR3 totals 14 residues. The CDR3, as DNA: TGTGCCAGCAGTTACTCAGTAAGCGGCGGGGAGCTGTTTTTT. Its protein is CASSYSVSGGELFF.

V and J are TRBV28 and TRBJ1-6; D perhaps matches TRBD1 (5 bases). V dropped 5 bases and J dropped 9 bases, with 17 bases sitting between them. The CDR3 runs to 15 residues. CDR1 and CDR2 from the germline V gene are MDHEN and SYDVKM. In DNA form, the CDR3 reads TGTGCCAGCAGTGGAGGGGACTCAGGAGGTTCACCCCTCCACTTT. Its protein product is CASSGGDSGGSPLHF.

This clone was seen more than once but under ten times. The chain combines TRBV30 with TRBJ1-4, with D possibly TRBD1 on 5 matching bases. V shed 2 bases and J shed 5 bases, with 15 bases lying between them. This CDR3 region has 15 residues. Germline CDR1 is GTSNPN and CDR2 is SVGIG (reference sequence). This CDR3 reads CAWSPRGRINEKLFF. The CDR3 bases are TGTGCCTGGAGTCCTAGGGGAAGGATAAATGAAAAACTGTTTTTT.

The V gene is TRBV5-1, the J gene TRBJ2-5, with 10 bases aligning to TRBD2. The CDR3 runs 14 residues. Per germline, CDR1 SGHRS and CDR2 YFSETQ. J gave up 4 bases and V 3 bases, and 3 bases lay outside the gene matches. The CDR3 region is CASSSRTSGETQYF. CDR3 in DNA: TGCGCCAGCAGCTCGAGGACTAGCGGAGAGACCCAGTACTTC.

The chain combines TRBV30 with TRBJ1-1, with 8 bases that match TRBD1. Germline loops: CDR1 GTSNPN, CDR2 SVGIG (reference sequence). J was trimmed by 5 bases and V by 4 bases; bases with no gene match: 15. CDR3 length: 16 residues. The CDR3 reads CAWNTRVRGLRTEAFF. For the CDR3, the DNA is TGTGCCTGGAATACGAGAGTCAGGGGGCTTAGGACTGAAGCTTTCTTT.

CDR3 DNA sequence: TGTGCCAGCAGCGAGACAGGGGATGGAAACACCATATATTTT. It specifies CASSETGDGNTIYF. V usage is TRBV9 and J usage is TRBJ1-3; 8 bases match TRBD1. The germline CDR1 and CDR2 sequences are SGDLS and YYNGEE. The CDR3 has 14 residues. V shed 3 bases and J 3 bases; nucleotides not matched to a gene: 2.

The V call is TRBV2, the J call TRBJ2-7; 7 nucleotides align to TRBD2. CDR3 size: 16 residues. The junction had 13 bases not matched to a gene; V was cut back by 4 bases and J by 4 bases. Germline CDR1 is SNHLY and CDR2 is FYNNEI. In DNA, the CDR3 is TGTGCCAGCAGTGTAAATAGAGAATGGGGGGGATACGAGCAGTACTTC. This sequence encodes CASSVNREWGGYEQYF.

This sequence joins TRBV4-3 and TRBJ2-1, with 11 bases fitting TRBD2. The CDR3 has 18 residues. The trim removed 2 bases at V and 4 bases at J, leaving 10 bases unmatched. Germline loops: CDR1 LGHNA, CDR2 YSLEER. The CDR3 protein is CASSQRLAGSLQYNEQFF. In nucleotides, the CDR3 is TGCGCCAGCAGCCAAAGACTAGCGGGGTCCCTCCAATACAATGAGCAGTTCTTC.

J is TRBJ1-5 and V is TRBV28, with D perhaps TRBD1 (6 bases). Trimming removed 6 bases at V and 6 bases at J, with 18 bases between. Germline V gene lookup returns CDR1 MDHEN and CDR2 SYDVKM. This CDR3 spans 15 amino acids. CDR3 sequence (DNA): TGTGCCAGCAGCCCGACGGGGGGGCCCGGTCAGCCCCAGCATTTT. Encoded protein: CASSPTGGPGQPQHF.

This clone was counted a few times. The chain combines TRBV5-1 with TRBJ2-5; TRBD2 agrees at 11 bases. The V gene's germline CDR1 is SGHRS and CDR2 YFSETQ. The trim removed 2 bases at V and 1 base at J, leaving 7 bases unmatched. The CDR3 length is 17 residues. CDR3 nucleotides: TGCGCCAGCAGCTTCGGTAGCGGGGGGGCGCGCCAAGAGACCCAGTACTTC. It yields the protein CASSFGSGGARQETQYF.

The rearrangement uses TRBV6-6 and TRBJ1-2; TRBD1 agrees at 10 bases. The CDR3 totals 13 residues. Germline lookup yields CDR1 MNHNY and CDR2 SVGAGI (reference sequence). Trimming at V came to 8 bases and at J to 8 bases, leaving 8 bases not matched to a gene. CDR3 nucleotides: TGTGCCAGCCAATCGACAGGGGGCGACGGCTACACCTTC. Translating gives CASQSTGGDGYTF.